Presented here are 23 T cell receptor beta chains from one specimen sequenced in a study of graft-versus-host responses after intestinal transplantation. These receptors' antigens are unknown. Assay used: immunoSEQ multiplex PCR; TCRdb lists only in-frame clones, some missing. The sample has fewer than 50,000 clones, around 85% seen once. The sequencing used unstimulated CD4+ T cells sorted from spleen or lymph node cells, collected before transplant. The source is a human donor who was the organ donor for an intestinal transplant.

The rearrangement links TRBV5-1 to TRBJ2-2; D call uncertain. V was clipped by 2 bases and J by 0 bases, with 8 bases between them. The CDR3 runs to 15 residues. CDR1 SGHRS and CDR2 YFSETQ come from the germline V gene. The CDR3, as DNA: TGCGCCAGCAGCTTTGGGTTCTCGAACACCGGGGAGCTGTTTTTT. Residues: CASSFGFSNTGELFF.

The chain's CDR3 is CASSVFSVFEQGGYTF. DNA for the CDR3: TGTGCCAGCAGCGTGTTTTCGGTGTTTGAGCAGGGGGGGTACACCTTC. The chain is built from TRBV9 and TRBJ1-2, with 7 positions matching TRBD1. The CDR3 runs 16 residues. J lost 11 bases, V lost 2 bases, and 18 bases had no gene match. Germline CDR1 and CDR2: SGDLS and YYNGEE.

The gene calls are TRBV30 and TRBJ1-4; TRBD1 is a possible D gene (5 bases). In germline, CDR1 is GTSNPN, CDR2 SVGIG (reference sequence). V dropped 0 bases and J dropped 13 bases, with 9 bases sitting between them. The CDR3 length is 11 residues. In nucleotides, the CDR3 is TGTGCCTGGAGTGTAAACGGGGGACTGTTTTTT. It specifies CAWSVNGGLFF.

This clone was observed a few times. The chain joins TRBV9 to TRBJ2-7, with 11 bases aligning to TRBD2. Unmatched junction bases numbered 7, after V lost 0 bases and J lost 2 bases. Germline-derived CDR1 and CDR2 are SGDLS and YYNGEE. This CDR3 is 17 amino acids long. The CDR3 loop reads CASSVASSGGAPYEQYF. As DNA, the CDR3 is TGTGCCAGCAGCGTAGCTAGTAGCGGGGGGGCCCCCTACGAGCAGTACTTC.

This chain links TRBV4-1 with TRBJ1-6; D is unclear. Germline V gene sequence: CDR1 MGHRA, CDR2 YSYEKL. The V gene lost 6 bases and the J gene lost 9 bases, with 12 bases spanning the gap. The CDR3 extends over 13 amino acids. This chain's CDR3 is CASSIFSGSPLHF. DNA of the CDR3: TGCGCCAGCAGTATCTTTTCCGGTTCACCCCTCCACTTT.

The chain has TRBV27 and TRBJ1-5; 9 bases match TRBD1. The CDR3 loop spans 14 amino acids. V lost 3 bases and J lost 11; bases outside the gene matches: 8. Germline values: CDR1 MNHEY, CDR2 SMNVEV (reference sequence). CDR3 residues: CASSLGQGMGTQHF. The CDR3 DNA follows: TGTGCCAGCAGTTTGGGACAGGGAATGGGGACCCAGCATTTT.

The chain joins TRBV5-1 to TRBJ1-1, with D perhaps TRBD1 (6 bases). The CDR3 is made up of 13 amino acids. Trimming shortened V by 1 base and J by 5 bases, and 9 bases separated the two germline ends. CDR1 and CDR2 (germline): SGHRS, YFSETQ. The CDR3 loop is CASSLQGWTEAFF. The DNA for the CDR3 is TGCGCCAGCAGCTTGCAGGGGTGGACTGAAGCTTTCTTT.

This clone has a handful of counts. J is TRBJ2-2 and V is TRBV5-5; TRBD2 is a possible D gene (6 bases). Germline CDR1 and CDR2: SGHKS and YYEKEE (reference sequence). V lost 2 bases and J 1 base, leaving 6 bases between the germline ends. CDR3 length: 14 amino acids. CDR3 DNA: TGTGCCAGCAGCTTCGGGGGGAACACCGGGGAGCTGTTTTTT. Residues: CASSFGGNTGELFF.

The V gene is TRBV6-1, the J gene TRBJ1-5, with 9 bases identical to TRBD1. Unmatched junction bases numbered 7, after V lost 6 bases and J lost 7 bases. Looked up from germline, CDR1 is MNHNS and CDR2 is SASEGT. The CDR3 runs 14 residues. CDR3 in amino acids: CASSLTGGQQPQHF. CDR3 sequence (DNA): TGTGCCAGCAGCCTTACAGGGGGCCAACAGCCCCAGCATTTT.

V is TRBV19 and J is TRBJ2-5, with 8 bases aligning to TRBD1. V was pared by 5 bases and J by 1 base, with 0 bases of the junction left unmatched. The V gene's germline CDR1 is LNHDA and CDR2 SQIVND (reference sequence). CDR3 length equals 13 residues. CDR3 protein: CASSGTGQETQYF. In DNA, the CDR3 is TGTGCCAGTAGTGGGACAGGCCAAGAGACCCAGTACTTC.

This clone came up a few times. CDR3 coding DNA: TGTGCCAGCAGTAGGGGGAGTGGGGCCAACGTCCTGACTTTC. This encodes CASSRGSGANVLTF. The chain has TRBV6-1 and TRBJ2-6; D may be TRBD1 (6 bases). Trimming took off 5 bases at V and 3 bases at J, with 8 bases between the two ends. Germline V gene data show CDR1 as MNHNS and CDR2 as SASEGT. The CDR3 extends over 14 amino acids.

This rearrangement joins TRBV7-9 to TRBJ1-5, with D tentatively TRBD1 (5 bases). Trimming cost V 6 bases and J 1 base, with 7 bases left between them. The CDR3 is made up of 13 amino acids. CDR1 and CDR2 (germline): SEHNR, FQNEAQ (reference sequence). The CDR3 DNA sequence: TGTGCCAGCAGGGGACCCAGCAATCAGCCCCAGCATTTT. Its translation: CASRGPSNQPQHF.

This chain uses TRBV10-3 with TRBJ2-7; D gene unclear. The CDR3 contains 12 residues. Trimming shortened V by 2 bases and J by 3 bases, and 5 bases separated the two germline ends. The germline V gene has CDR1 ENHRY and CDR2 SYGVKD. The CDR3 reads CAISEDIYEQYF. CDR3 nucleotides: TGTGCCATCAGTGAGGACATCTACGAGCAGTACTTC.

The chain recombines TRBV6-5 with TRBJ1-2; D gene ambiguous. The CDR3 sequence is 14 residues long. Looked up from germline, CDR1 is MNHEY and CDR2 is SVGAGI. Trimming removed 0 bases at V and 7 bases at J, with 12 bases between. The CDR3 DNA follows: TGTGCCAGCAGTTACTCGAGGAGGAATAGTGGCTACACCTTC. Translating gives CASSYSRRNSGYTF.

V gene TRBV5-5 combines with J gene TRBJ1-2; possible D gene TRBD1, 6 bases. Germline V lookup: CDR1 SGHKS, CDR2 YYEKEE (reference sequence). The V end was cut by 4 bases, the J end by 5 bases, with 21 bases between. The CDR3 is 16 residues long. The CDR3, as DNA: TGTGCCAGCAGCCCCCCATCCGACAGGCCAATTTATGGCTACACCTTC. It specifies CASSPPSDRPIYGYTF.

This clone was observed a handful of times. The chain recombines TRBV5-1 with TRBJ2-3, with D unresolved. The ends were cut back, 4 bases at V and 6 bases at J, with 15 bases in the middle. This CDR3 comprises 14 residues. Germline assignment: CDR1 SGHRS and CDR2 YFSETQ. CDR3 coding DNA: TGCGCCAGCAGCCCCCGGGCCCTGGGGGATACGCAGTATTTT. This gives the protein CASSPRALGDTQYF.

V is TRBV5-1 and J is TRBJ2-5; TRBD1 or TRBD2 may be the D gene (5 bases each). Per germline, CDR1 SGHRS and CDR2 YFSETQ. The CDR3 has 13 residues. The V gene lost 4 bases and the J gene lost 0 bases, with 7 bases spanning the gap. CDR3 DNA sequence: TGCGCCAGCAGCGAGGGGCACCAAGAGACCCAGTACTTC. Residues: CASSEGHQETQYF. The full variable domain, completed using reference TRBV5-1 and TRBJ2-5, is KAGVTQTPRYLIKTRGQQVTLSCSPISGHRSVSWYQQTPGQGLQFLFEYFSETQRNKGNFPGRFSGRQFSNSRSEMNVSTLELGDSALYLCASSEGHQETQYFGPGTRLLVL.

The chain joins TRBV6-5 to TRBJ1-5; D is unresolved. CDR3 size: 14 residues. Germline V gene data show CDR1 as MNHEY and CDR2 as SVGAGI. V shed 6 bases and J shed 5 bases, with 14 bases lying between them. CDR3 sequence reads: CASSPPTKDQPQHF. The DNA of the CDR3 is TGTGCCAGCAGCCCACCGACGAAAGATCAGCCCCAGCATTTT.

The chain joins TRBV15 to TRBJ1-1; D possibly corresponds to TRBD1 (5 bases). Germline V lookup: CDR1 LNHNV, CDR2 YYDKDF (reference sequence). This CDR3 contains 14 residues. V gave up 5 bases and J gave up 5 bases, with 15 bases separating them. CDR3 sequence reads: CATSGTRVGTEAFF. The CDR3 bases are TGTGCCACCAGCGGGACCAGGGTTGGGACTGAAGCTTTCTTT.

This rearrangement joins TRBV4-1 to TRBJ1-2, with D possibly being TRBD1 (5 bases). The CDR3 runs to 16 residues. V was cut by 1 base and J by 1 base, with 13 bases left in between. Germline CDR1 MGHRA, CDR2 YSYEKL. CDR3 loop: CASSQGTWDRNYGYTF. For the CDR3, the DNA is TGCGCCAGCAGCCAAGGAACCTGGGACCGTAACTATGGCTACACCTTC.

The rearrangement joins TRBV25-1 to TRBJ2-5; D gene ambiguous. The CDR3 has 12 residues. Trimming left V 3 bases short and J 2 bases short, with 4 bases between. Germline CDR1 reads MGHDK; CDR2 reads SYGVNS. The CDR3 bases are TGTGCCAGCAGTGAGGGGCAAGAGACCCAGTACTTC. It encodes CASSEGQETQYF.

The chain couples TRBV10-1 to TRBJ2-7; no clear D gene. Trimming stripped 0 bases from V and 7 bases from J, with 7 bases between. Germline CDR1 and CDR2: WNHNN and SYGVQD (reference sequence). The CDR3 loop spans 12 amino acids. The CDR3 loop is CASSESGREQYF. In nucleotides, the CDR3 is TGCGCCAGCAGTGAGTCGGGCCGGGAGCAGTACTTC.

This chain joins TRBV30 and TRBJ1-6; no reliable D call. V gave up 1 base and J gave up 6 bases, with 13 bases separating them. The CDR3 extends over 15 amino acids. Germline CDR1 and CDR2: GTSNPN and SVGIG (reference sequence). CDR3 nucleotides: TGTGCCTGGAGTGGGAGTAGAGGAATTAATTCACCCCTCCACTTT. Protein sequence: CAWSGSRGINSPLHF. Complete variable domain (other parts from reference TRBV30 and TRBJ1-6): SQTIHQWPATLVQPVGSPLSLECTVEGTSNPNLYWYRQAAGRGLQLLFYSVGIGQISSEVPQNLSASRPQDRQFILSSKKLLLSDSGFYLCAWSGSRGINSPLHFGNGTRLTVT.